The 29 T cell receptor beta chains reported below all come from one sample, sequenced in a study of T cells in Graves' hyperthyroidism and ophthalmopathy. TCR beta CDR3 region amplification was performed from RNA transcripts. The study used the HTBI primer set for a first-round RT-PCR of the TCR CDR3. TCRdb re-called the multiplex PCR reads through MiXCR, storing one row per CDR3 protein. Here the sample spans 660,000 or so distinct CDR3 sequences, about 45% being singletons. The sequencing input was peripheral blood or thyroid tissue (not recorded which). These TCRs come from an adult man with Graves' disease, either hyperthyroidism or ophthalmopathy (not recorded which).

This chain joins TRBV2 and TRBJ2-5, with 10 nucleotides matching TRBD1. J gave up 5 bases and V 6 bases, and 6 bases lay outside the gene matches. Germline V CDR1 and CDR2: SNHLY, FYNNEI. This CDR3 has 14 residues. In DNA form, the CDR3 reads TGTGCCAGCAGAGAGTGGGACAGGGGTGAGACCCAGTACTTC. Translating gives CASREWDRGETQYF.

This clonotype was seen repeatedly, ten times or more. This chain uses TRBV3-1 with TRBJ1-5; D is unresolved. The V gene lost 5 bases and the J gene lost 4 bases, with 6 bases spanning the gap. CDR3 length: 12 amino acids. CDR1 and CDR2 (germline): LGHDT, YNNKEL (reference sequence). CDR3 bases: TGTGCCAGCAGCTATCAAAATCAGCCCCAGCATTTT. Protein product: CASSYQNQPQHF.

This sequence joins TRBV9 and TRBJ1-4; 7 bases map to TRBD1. Trimming removed 4 bases from V and 7 bases from J; junction bases left unmatched: 10. CDR1 SGDLS and CDR2 YYNGEE come from the germline V gene. The CDR3 covers 15 residues. CDR3: CASSFEGGGGEKLFF. Here the CDR3 DNA reads TGTGCCAGCAGCTTTGAGGGAGGGGGCGGTGAAAAACTGTTTTTT.

The chain joins TRBV7-3 to TRBJ2-2, with D tentatively TRBD1 (5 bases). Trimming took 2 bases from V and 5 from J, leaving 15 bases between them. CDR3 length: 16 residues. CDR1 SGHTA and CDR2 FQGTGA come from the germline V gene. The CDR3 spells CASSLRGQGNTGELFF. CDR3 bases: TGTGCCAGCAGCTTACGTGGGCAGGGAAATACCGGGGAGCTGTTTTTT.

The V and J genes are TRBV15 and TRBJ1-2; D might be TRBD1 (6 bases). V lost 0 bases and J 8 bases, leaving 16 bases between the germline ends. The V gene's germline CDR1 is LNHNV and CDR2 YYDKDF (reference sequence). The CDR3 totals 15 residues. CDR3 DNA: TGTGCCACCAGCAGAGATCTAGTACAGGGAGACGGCTACACCTTC. It yields the protein CATSRDLVQGDGYTF.

This clonotype was counted many times. This chain uses TRBV7-8 with TRBJ1-2, with D unclear. Trimming removed 0 bases from V and 3 bases from J, with 8 bases in between. The CDR3 sequence is 14 residues long. The germline V gene has CDR1 SGHVS and CDR2 FQNEAQ. DNA of the CDR3: TGTGCCAGCAGCTTAGCGGGCAGAGACTATGGCTACACCTTC. It specifies CASSLAGRDYGYTF.

CDR3 nucleotide sequence: TGTGCCAGCAGCTCATACATCGGACAGGGTCATCAGCCCCAGCATTTT. Translating gives CASSSYIGQGHQPQHF. The V call is TRBV7-2, the J call TRBJ1-5; 8 bases fit TRBD1. This CDR3 comprises 16 residues. Germline-derived CDR1 and CDR2 are SGHTA and FQGNSA. V gave up 4 bases and J gave up 5 bases; unmatched junction bases: 10.

The chain links TRBV19 to TRBJ2-5; 10 bases match TRBD2. CDR1 and CDR2 from the germline V gene are LNHDA and SQIVND (reference sequence). The CDR3 loop spans 15 amino acids. Unmatched junction bases numbered 9, after V lost 9 bases and J lost 2 bases. This chain's CDR3 is CASSGRTSGQETQYF. In nucleotides, the CDR3 is TGTGCCAGCAGTGGAAGGACTAGCGGACAAGAGACCCAGTACTTC.

In its sample, this clonotype was seen many times. V is TRBV2 and J is TRBJ1-6; 9 bases are a match to TRBD1. The CDR3 sequence is 16 residues long. V gave up 2 bases and J gave up 11 bases; unmatched junction bases: 10. Germline values: CDR1 SNHLY, CDR2 FYNNEI. CDR3: CASSEPGGTGFPPLHF. The CDR3 DNA follows: TGTGCCAGCAGTGAACCGGGGGGGACAGGGTTTCCACCCCTCCACTTT.

This clonotype was observed a single time. One end of the junction varies from germline; a read error may be responsible. The DNA of the CDR3 is TGTGCCAGCAGTAACGGACTAACTTTTAATGAAAAACTGTTTTTT. It translates to CASSNGLTFNEKLFF. The chain is built from TRBV5-1 and TRBJ1-4; no reliable D call. The germline V gene has CDR1 SGHRS and CDR2 YFSETQ. The CDR3 spans 15 residues. Full variable domain (missing parts from reference TRBV5-1 and TRBJ1-4): KAGVTQTPRYLIKTRGQQVTLSCSPISGHRSVSWYQQTPGQGLQFLFEYFSETQRNKGNFPGRFSGRQFSNSRSEMNVSTLELGDSALYLCASSNGLTFNEKLFFGSGTQLSVL.

V gene TRBV15 combines with J gene TRBJ1-2, with 8 bases identical to TRBD1. Per germline, CDR1 LNHNV and CDR2 YYDKDF (reference sequence). V lost 0 bases, J lost 8 bases, and 11 bases stayed unmatched. The CDR3 is 16 residues long. CDR3 in DNA: TGTGCCACCAGCAGAGAGGACAGGGCGCCGGCGACGGGCTACACCTTC. Amino acid sequence: CATSREDRAPATGYTF.

This clonotype was detected many times. The chain joins TRBV2 to TRBJ1-2; 7 bases match TRBD1. V shed 7 bases and J 4 bases; nucleotides not matched to a gene: 3. Germline CDR1 and CDR2: SNHLY and FYNNEI. CDR3 length: 12 amino acids. For the CDR3, the DNA is TGTGCCAGCAAGGGACAGTCCTATGGCTACACCTTC. Protein sequence: CASKGQSYGYTF.

This clonotype has more than one count but fewer than ten. The rearrangement links TRBV24-1 to TRBJ2-2; TRBD1 aligns across 10 bases. This CDR3 has 18 residues. The germline CDR1 and CDR2 sequences are KGHDR and SFDVKD. V shed 3 bases and J 5 bases; nucleotides not matched to a gene: 11. CDR3 DNA: TGTGCCACCAGTGATCCAAGCCGGGACAGGGGATCGACCGGGGAGCTGTTTTTT. Translation gives CATSDPSRDRGSTGELFF.

This rearrangement joins TRBV29-1 to TRBJ1-3, with no clear D. The V end was cut by 3 bases, the J end by 1 base, with 10 bases between. This CDR3 has 14 amino acids. The germline V gene encodes CDR1 SQVTM and CDR2 ANQGSEA. CDR3: CSVDGRNSGNTIYF. The CDR3 nucleotides are TGCAGCGTTGACGGACGAAATTCTGGAAACACCATATATTTT.

This clonotype was seen a handful of times. This chain joins TRBV19 and TRBJ1-2; D is uncertain. The CDR3 extends over 16 amino acids. The germline V gene has CDR1 LNHDA and CDR2 SQIVND (reference sequence). Trimming took off 3 bases at V and 0 bases at J, with 14 bases between the two ends. CDR3 coding DNA: TGTGCCAGTAGTATTTACCCCAAACCCCCTAACTATGGCTACACCTTC. It encodes CASSIYPKPPNYGYTF.

A few counts support this clonotype. The rearrangement uses TRBV12-3 or TRBV12-4 and TRBJ2-7, with D hard to call. There are 13 residues in the CDR3. The V end lost 5 bases, the J end lost 6 bases, and 14 bases lay between the germline ends. The CDR3, as DNA: TGTGCCAGCAGTGATTTTAAGTTGGGCGAGCAGTACTTC. Its protein is CASSDFKLGEQYF.

The V gene is TRBV12-3 or TRBV12-4, the J gene TRBJ1-2; 9 nucleotides match TRBD1. The length of the CDR3 is 14 residues. The V segment lost 3 bases and the J segment 3 bases; nucleotides outside the gene matches: 2. The CDR3 reads CASSFGTGYYGYTF. In DNA form, the CDR3 reads TGTGCCAGCAGTTTCGGGACAGGGTACTATGGCTACACCTTC.

V gene TRBV29-1 combines with J gene TRBJ1-3; D gene ambiguous. V shed 7 bases and J shed 8 bases, with 15 bases lying between them. This CDR3 is 12 amino acids long. CDR1 is SQVTM and CDR2 is ANQGSEA in the germline V gene. The CDR3 reads CSGYSYGYTIYF. The DNA for the CDR3 is TGCAGCGGGTACAGTTATGGCTACACCATATATTTT.

A remark on this clonotype: Because it lacks the conserved phenylalanine or tryptophan at the end, this CDR3 is likely a read error. This chain joins TRBV20-1 and TRBJ1-1, with TRBD1 as a possible D gene (5 bases). The CDR3 runs 15 residues. Trimming left V 6 bases short and J 0 bases short, with 17 bases between. CDR1 and CDR2 (germline): DFQATT, SNEGSKA (reference sequence). The CDR3 nucleotides read TGCAGTGCCAACGATGGGGCGCTATTGAACACTGAAGCTTTCTCT. This encodes CSANDGALLNTEAFS.

The CDR3 is CASSPMGGLYGYTF. The CDR3 coding sequence is TGTGCCAGCAGCCCGATGGGCGGTTTATATGGCTACACCTTC. This chain links TRBV7-6 with TRBJ1-2; D is uncertain. The germline CDR1 and CDR2 sequences are SGHVS and FNYEAQ. V was pared by 5 bases and J by 5 bases, with 15 bases between. The CDR3 extends over 14 amino acids. The entire variable domain, with the rest obtained from reference TRBV7-6 and TRBJ1-2, is as follows: GAGVSQSPRYKVTKRGQDVALRCDPISGHVSLYWYRQALGQGPEFLTYFNYEAQQDKSGLPNDRFSAERPEGSISTLTIQRTEQRDSAMYRCASSPMGGLYGYTFGSGTRLTVV.

The chain joins TRBV29-1 to TRBJ1-4; 7 positions match TRBD1. Germline-derived CDR1 and CDR2 are SQVTM and ANQGSEA. The CDR3 is made up of 13 amino acids. The V and J ends lost 3 bases and 8 bases, in that order; junction bases with no gene match: 6. CDR3 sequence (DNA): TGCAGCGTTGACGGGACAGAGGCCGAAAAACTGTTTTTT. This encodes CSVDGTEAEKLFF.

V is TRBV6-5 and J is TRBJ2-5; no definite D call. Germline V lookup: CDR1 MNHEY, CDR2 SVGAGI. V lost 8 bases, J lost 3 bases, and 10 bases lay in between. This CDR3 is built from 12 residues. The CDR3 DNA reads TGTGCCAGCCGAGTAGGGAAAGAGACCCAGTACTTC. Translation gives CASRVGKETQYF.

Comments on this clonotype: A junction end diverges from the germline sequence, so it may reflect a read error. This chain joins TRBV7-9 and TRBJ2-7; tentatively, D is TRBD2 (5 bases). Germline loops: CDR1 SEHNR, CDR2 FQNEAQ (reference sequence). The CDR3 length is 17 residues. The CDR3 loop is CASSQERSDFAGDEQYF. In DNA form, the CDR3 reads TGCGCCAGCAGCCAAGAAAGGTCGGACTTCGCCGGTGACGAGCAGTACTTC.

Worth noting for this clonotype: Because the CDR3 is missing its conserved closing phenylalanine or tryptophan, this is likely a read error. No DNA is shown, since the ends of the CDR3 on it are uncertain; the CDR3 is the one TCRdb lists. The rearrangement links TRBV25-1 to TRBJ1-4; TRBD1, the D gene given by the table, was not confirmed from the DNA. Including both end residues, the CDR3 is 11 amino acids long. Looked up from germline, CDR1 is MGHDK and CDR2 is SYGVNS. CDR3 amino acids: CASSVSRDRDY.

This clonotype was counted only a few times. This chain connects TRBV5-1 to TRBJ2-5; 14 bases line up with TRBD2. Germline-derived CDR1 and CDR2 are SGHRS and YFSETQ. The CDR3 loop spans 16 amino acids. J gave up 5 bases and V 3 bases, and 6 bases lay outside the gene matches. The CDR3 protein is CASSWGTSGSGETQYF. The CDR3 coding sequence is TGCGCCAGCAGCTGGGGGACTAGCGGGAGTGGGGAGACCCAGTACTTC. Looking up the rest from reference TRBV5-1 and TRBJ2-5 gives the full variable domain: KAGVTQTPRYLIKTRGQQVTLSCSPISGHRSVSWYQQTPGQGLQFLFEYFSETQRNKGNFPGRFSGRQFSNSRSEMNVSTLELGDSALYLCASSWGTSGSGETQYFGPGTRLLVL.

This clonotype occurred a few times. The chain joins TRBV10-1 to TRBJ1-1; D remains ambiguous. The germline gives CDR1 WNHNN, CDR2 SYGVQD (reference sequence). Trimming took off 6 bases at V and 6 bases at J, with 17 bases between the two ends. This CDR3 is built from 14 residues. CDR3 in amino acids: CASSRTGELPEAFF. The CDR3 nucleotides read TGCGCCAGCAGCCGGACTGGGGAACTGCCTGAAGCTTTCTTT.

This sequence joins TRBV15 and TRBJ2-7; tentative D call: TRBD1 (6 bases). Trimming took off 10 bases at V and 3 bases at J, with 13 bases between the two ends. This CDR3 has 12 amino acids. Looked up from germline, CDR1 is LNHNV and CDR2 is YYDKDF (reference sequence). CDR3 sequence (DNA): TGTGCCAGCCCCACAGGGAACTACGAGCAGTACTTC. This gives the protein CASPTGNYEQYF.

This clonotype was picked up many times. One end of the junction is discordant with germline, which a read error may explain. CDR3 residues: CASSDGVYGNQPQHF. The CDR3 bases are TGTGCCAGCAGTGATGGGGTTTATGGCAATCAGCCCCAGCATTTT. This rearrangement joins TRBV10-3 to TRBJ1-5; D unresolved. Germline loops: CDR1 ENHRY, CDR2 SYGVKD. This CDR3 is 15 amino acids long.

V usage is TRBV24-1 and J usage is TRBJ1-5; tentative D call: TRBD1 (5 bases). In germline, CDR1 is KGHDR, CDR2 SFDVKD. Trimming left V 11 bases short and J 0 bases short, with 10 bases between. The CDR3 sequence is 13 residues long. The CDR3 DNA reads as TGTGCCATCAGGGCCAATAGCAATCAGCCCCAGCATTTT. Amino acid sequence: CAIRANSNQPQHF.